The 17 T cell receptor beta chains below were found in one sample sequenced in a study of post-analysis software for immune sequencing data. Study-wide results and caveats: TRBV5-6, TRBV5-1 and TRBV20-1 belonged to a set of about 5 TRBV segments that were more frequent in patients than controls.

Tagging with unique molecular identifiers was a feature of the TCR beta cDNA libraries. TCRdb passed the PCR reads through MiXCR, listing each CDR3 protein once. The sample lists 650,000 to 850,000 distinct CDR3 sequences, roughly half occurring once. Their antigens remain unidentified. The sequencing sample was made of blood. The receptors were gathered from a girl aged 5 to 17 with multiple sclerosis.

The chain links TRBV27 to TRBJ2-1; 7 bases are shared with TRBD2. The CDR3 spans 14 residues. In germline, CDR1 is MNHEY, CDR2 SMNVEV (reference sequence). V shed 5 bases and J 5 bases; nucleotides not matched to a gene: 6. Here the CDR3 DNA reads TGTGCCAGCAGTCGCCTCGGGGGGAACAATGAGCAGTTCTTC. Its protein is CASSRLGGNNEQFF.

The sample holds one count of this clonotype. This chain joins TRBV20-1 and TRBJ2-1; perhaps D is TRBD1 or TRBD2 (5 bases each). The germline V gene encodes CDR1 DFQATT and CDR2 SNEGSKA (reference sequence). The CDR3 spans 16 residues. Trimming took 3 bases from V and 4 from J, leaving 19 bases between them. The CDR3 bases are TGCAGTGCTAGTCCCCCGGGGCTAGGAATGTACAATGAGCAGTTCTTC. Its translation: CSASPPGLGMYNEQFF.

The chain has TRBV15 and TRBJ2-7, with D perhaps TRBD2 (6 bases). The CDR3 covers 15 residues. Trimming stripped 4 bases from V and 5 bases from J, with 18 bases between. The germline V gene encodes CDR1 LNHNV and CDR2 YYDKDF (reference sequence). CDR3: CATSTLDTGAHEQYF. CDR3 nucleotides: TGTGCCACCAGCACCTTAGATACGGGAGCCCACGAGCAGTACTTC.

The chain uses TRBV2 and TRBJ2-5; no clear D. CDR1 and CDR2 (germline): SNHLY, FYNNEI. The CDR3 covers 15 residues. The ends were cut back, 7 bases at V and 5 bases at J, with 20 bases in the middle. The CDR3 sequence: CASTGFRRAPETQYF. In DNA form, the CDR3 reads TGTGCCAGCACTGGATTTCGGAGAGCTCCTGAGACCCAGTACTTC.

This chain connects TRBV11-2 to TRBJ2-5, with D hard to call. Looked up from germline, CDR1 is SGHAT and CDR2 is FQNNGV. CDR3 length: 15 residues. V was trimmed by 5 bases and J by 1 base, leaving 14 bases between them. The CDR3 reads CASSLIAWGQETQYF. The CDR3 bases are TGTGCCAGCAGCCTAATCGCGTGGGGCCAAGAGACCCAGTACTTC. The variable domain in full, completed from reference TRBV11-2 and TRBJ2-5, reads EAGVAQSPRYKIIEKRQSVAFWCNPISGHATLYWYQQILGQGPKLLIQFQNNGVVDDSQLPKDRFSAERLKGVDSTLKIQPAKLEDSAVYLCASSLIAWGQETQYFGPGTRLLVL.

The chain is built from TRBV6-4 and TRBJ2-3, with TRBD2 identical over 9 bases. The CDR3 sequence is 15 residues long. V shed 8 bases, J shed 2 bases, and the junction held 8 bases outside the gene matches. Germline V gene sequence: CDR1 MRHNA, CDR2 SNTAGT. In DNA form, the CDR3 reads TGTGCCAGCGCCCGGGTAGCGGGGGCCACAGATACGCAGTATTTT. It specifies CASARVAGATDTQYF.

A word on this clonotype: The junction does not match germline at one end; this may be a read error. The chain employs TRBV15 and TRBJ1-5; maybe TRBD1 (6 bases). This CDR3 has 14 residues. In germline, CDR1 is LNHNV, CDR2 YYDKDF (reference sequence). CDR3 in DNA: TGTGCCACCAGCAGAGATCAACGGGGGCAGCCCCGGCATTTT. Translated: CATSRDQRGQPRHF.

The CDR3 protein is CSVDSGGDYEQYF. The CDR3 DNA sequence: TGCAGCGTTGATTCCGGGGGCGACTACGAGCAGTACTTC. J is TRBJ2-7 and V is TRBV29-1; TRBD1 or TRBD2 may be the D gene (6 bases each). The CDR3 is made up of 13 amino acids. In germline, CDR1 is SQVTM, CDR2 ANQGSEA. Trimming shortened V by 3 bases and J by 3 bases, and 12 bases separated the two germline ends.

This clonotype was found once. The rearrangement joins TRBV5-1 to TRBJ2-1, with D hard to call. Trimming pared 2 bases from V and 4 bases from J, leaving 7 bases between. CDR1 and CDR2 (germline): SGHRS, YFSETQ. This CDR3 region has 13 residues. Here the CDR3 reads CASSFDGYNEQFF. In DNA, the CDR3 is TGCGCCAGCAGCTTCGACGGGTACAATGAGCAGTTCTTC.

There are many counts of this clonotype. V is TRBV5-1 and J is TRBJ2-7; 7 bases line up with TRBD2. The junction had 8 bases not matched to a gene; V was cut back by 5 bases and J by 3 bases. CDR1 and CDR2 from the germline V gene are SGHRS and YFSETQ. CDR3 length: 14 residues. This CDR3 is CASRRVAGLYEQYF. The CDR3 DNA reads TGCGCCAGCAGGCGAGTAGCGGGCCTCTACGAGCAGTACTTC.

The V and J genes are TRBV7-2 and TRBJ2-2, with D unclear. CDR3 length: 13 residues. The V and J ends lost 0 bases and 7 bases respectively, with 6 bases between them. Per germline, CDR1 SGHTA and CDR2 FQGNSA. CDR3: CASSLANGGELFF. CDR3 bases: TGTGCCAGCAGCTTAGCGAATGGCGGGGAGCTGTTTTTT.

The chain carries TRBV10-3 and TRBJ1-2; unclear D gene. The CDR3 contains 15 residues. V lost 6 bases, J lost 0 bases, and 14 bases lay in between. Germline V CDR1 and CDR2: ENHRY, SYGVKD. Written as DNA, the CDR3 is TGTGCCATCAGCCCCGCCGGGCCAGCTAACTATGGCTACACCTTC. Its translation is CAISPAGPANYGYTF.

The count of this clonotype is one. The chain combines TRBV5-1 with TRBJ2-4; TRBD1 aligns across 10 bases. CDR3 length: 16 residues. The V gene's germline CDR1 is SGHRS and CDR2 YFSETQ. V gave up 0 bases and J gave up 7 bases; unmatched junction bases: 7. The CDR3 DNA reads TGCGCCAGCAGCTTGGAAGCGACAGGGGGCGCGAACATTCAGTACTTC. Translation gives CASSLEATGGANIQYF.

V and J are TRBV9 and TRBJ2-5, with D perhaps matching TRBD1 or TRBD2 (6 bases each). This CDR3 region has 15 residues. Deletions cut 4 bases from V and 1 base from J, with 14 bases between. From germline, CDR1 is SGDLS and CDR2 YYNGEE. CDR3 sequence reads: CASSPRGVTQETQYF. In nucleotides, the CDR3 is TGTGCCAGCAGCCCGAGGGGGGTGACCCAAGAGACCCAGTACTTC.

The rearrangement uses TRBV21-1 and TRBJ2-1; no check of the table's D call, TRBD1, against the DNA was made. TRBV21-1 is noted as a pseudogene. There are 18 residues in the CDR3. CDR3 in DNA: TGTGCCAGCAGCTACCTCAGTTCCGGGACAGGGTTGGACAATGAGCAGTTCTTC. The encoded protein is CASSYLSSGTGLDNEQFF.

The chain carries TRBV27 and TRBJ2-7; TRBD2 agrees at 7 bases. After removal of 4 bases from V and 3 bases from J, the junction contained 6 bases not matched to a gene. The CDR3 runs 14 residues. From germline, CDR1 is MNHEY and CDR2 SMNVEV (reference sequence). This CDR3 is CASSSQGLIYEQYF. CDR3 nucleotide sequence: TGTGCCAGCAGTTCCCAGGGACTAATCTACGAGCAGTACTTC.

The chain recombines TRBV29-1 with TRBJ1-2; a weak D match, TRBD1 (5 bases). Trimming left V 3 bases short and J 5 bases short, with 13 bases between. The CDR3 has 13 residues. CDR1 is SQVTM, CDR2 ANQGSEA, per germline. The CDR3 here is CSVDQGRTYGYTF. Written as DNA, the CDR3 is TGCAGCGTTGACCAGGGAAGGACATATGGCTACACCTTC.